This T cell receptor (beta chain) was recorded in a study of T cells in localized non-small cell lung cancer. Assay used: immunoSEQ multiplex PCR; TCRdb lists only in-frame clones, some missing. This sample has about 27,000 clones; 90% occur once, and the top ten carry approximately 1.1%. Study findings and constraints: Uninvolved adjacent lung, not tumor, had the highest T cell clonality. For the top 100 tumor clones, a median about 50 also appeared in adjacent lung. The study linked higher blood T cell density to longer overall survival.

Germline V CDR1 and CDR2: MNHNS, SASEGT. Trimming took 7 bases from V and 5 from J, leaving 8 bases between them. This CDR3 is 11 amino acids long. Of note for this clone: Its antigen is not identified.

The rearrangement links TRBV6-1 to TRBJ1-2; D not resolved. The source was peripheral blood, collected before any cancer treatment. This clonotype originated in a woman aged 35 to 75 with stage I lung adenocarcinoma. CDR3 residues: CASTDGYGYTF. The CDR3 DNA reads as TGTGCCAGCACCGACGGATATGGCTACACCTTC.